This T cell receptor beta chain was sequenced for a study of blood T cell repertoires in COVID-19. In the study overall: There were acute and convalescent COVID-19 samples, and they came from the United States, Italy and Spain. Nucleic acid was either cDNA or gDNA, and it came from T cells, B-cell-depleted T cells, or PBMCs.

The method was immunoSEQ multiplex PCR; TCRdb's version includes in-frame clones alone and lacks a portion of them. The table records under 150,000 clones, around 79% of them present only once. The study recruited people aged roughly 18 to 100 years across approximately 24 US areas. The V gene end was trimmed by 4 bases and the J gene end by 0 bases; junction bases not matched to a gene: 10. Germline values: CDR1 SGHTA, CDR2 FQGNSA. The CDR3 runs 17 residues. The source of this sequence is a woman between 50 and 59 years old who had recovered from COVID-19. Sequences were obtained from PBMCs or T cells enriched from blood (not recorded which). The chain carries TRBV7-2 and TRBJ1-1, with 8 positions matching TRBD1. CDR3 sequence (DNA): TGTGCCAGCAGCTATCAGGGGGCGGGAAATATGAACACTGAAGCTTTCTTT. Encoded protein: CASSYQGAGNMNTEAFF. The entire variable domain, with the rest obtained from reference TRBV7-2 and TRBJ1-1, is as follows: GAGVSQSPSNKVTEKGKDVELRCDPISGHTALYWYRQSLGQGLEFLIYFQGNSAPDKSGLPSDRFSAERTGGSVSTLTIQRTQQEDSAVYLCASSYQGAGNMNTEAFFGQGTRLTVV.